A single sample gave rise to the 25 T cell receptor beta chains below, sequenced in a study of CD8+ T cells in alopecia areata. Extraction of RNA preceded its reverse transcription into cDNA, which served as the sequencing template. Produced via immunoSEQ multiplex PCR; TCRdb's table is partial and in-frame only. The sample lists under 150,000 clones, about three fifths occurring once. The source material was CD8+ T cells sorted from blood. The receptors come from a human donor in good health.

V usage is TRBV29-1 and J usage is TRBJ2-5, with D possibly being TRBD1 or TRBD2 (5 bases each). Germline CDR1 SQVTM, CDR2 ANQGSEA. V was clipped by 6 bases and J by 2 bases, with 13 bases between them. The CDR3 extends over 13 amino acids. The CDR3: CSVAIGGQETQYF. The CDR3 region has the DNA TGCAGCGTGGCTATTGGGGGACAAGAGACCCAGTACTTC.

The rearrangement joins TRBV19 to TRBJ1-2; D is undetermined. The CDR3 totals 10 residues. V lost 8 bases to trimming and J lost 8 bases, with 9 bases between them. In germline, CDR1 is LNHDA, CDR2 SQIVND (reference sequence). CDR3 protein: CASGEGGYTF. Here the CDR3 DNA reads TGTGCCAGTGGTGAAGGAGGCTACACCTTC.

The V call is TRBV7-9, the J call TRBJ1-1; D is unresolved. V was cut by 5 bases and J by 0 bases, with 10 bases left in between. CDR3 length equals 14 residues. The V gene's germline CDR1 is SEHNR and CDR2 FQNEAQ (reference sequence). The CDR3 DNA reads TGTGCCAGCAGCCCGACGGTCCTGAACACTGAAGCTTTCTTT. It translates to CASSPTVLNTEAFF.

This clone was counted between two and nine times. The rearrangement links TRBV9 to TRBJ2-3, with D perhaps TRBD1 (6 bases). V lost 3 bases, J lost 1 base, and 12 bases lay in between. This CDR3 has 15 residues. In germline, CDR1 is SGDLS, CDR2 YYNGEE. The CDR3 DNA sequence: TGTGCCAGCAGCGGGGGGCGGACTGGCACAGATACGCAGTATTTT. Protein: CASSGGRTGTDTQYF. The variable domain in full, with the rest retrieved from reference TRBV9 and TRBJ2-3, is DSGVTQTPKHLITATGQRVTLRCSPRSGDLSVYWYQQSLDQGLQFLIQYYNGEERAKGNILERFSAQQFPDLHSELNLSSLELGDSALYFCASSGGRTGTDTQYFGPGTRLTVL.

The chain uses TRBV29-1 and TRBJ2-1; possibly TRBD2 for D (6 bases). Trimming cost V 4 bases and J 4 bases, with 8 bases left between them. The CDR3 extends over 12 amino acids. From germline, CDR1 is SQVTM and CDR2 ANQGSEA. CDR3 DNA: TGCAGCGTTGCCAGCGGGTACAATGAGCAGTTCTTC. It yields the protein CSVASGYNEQFF.

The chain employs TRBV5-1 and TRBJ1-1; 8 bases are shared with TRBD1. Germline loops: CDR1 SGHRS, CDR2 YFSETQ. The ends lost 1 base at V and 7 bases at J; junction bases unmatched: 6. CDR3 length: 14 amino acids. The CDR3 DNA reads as TGCGCCAGCAGCTTGCCGGGACAGGTGGGTGAAGCTTTCTTT. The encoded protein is CASSLPGQVGEAFF.

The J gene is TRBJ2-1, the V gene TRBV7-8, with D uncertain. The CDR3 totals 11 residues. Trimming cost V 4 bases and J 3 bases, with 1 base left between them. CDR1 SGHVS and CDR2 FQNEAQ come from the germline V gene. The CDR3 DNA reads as TGTGCCAGCAGCTACTACAATGAGCAGTTCTTC. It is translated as CASSYYNEQFF. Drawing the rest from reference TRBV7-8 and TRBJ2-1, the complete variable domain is GAGVSQSPRYKVAKRGQDVALRCDPISGHVSLFWYQQALGQGPEFLTYFQNEAQLDKSGLPSDRFFAERPEGSVSTLKIQRTQQEDSAVYLCASSYYNEQFFGPGTRLTVL.

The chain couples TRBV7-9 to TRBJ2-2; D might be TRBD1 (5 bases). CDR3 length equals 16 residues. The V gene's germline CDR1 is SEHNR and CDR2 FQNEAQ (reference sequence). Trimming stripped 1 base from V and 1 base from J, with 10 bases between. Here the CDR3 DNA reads TGTGCCAGCAGCTTAGAGGGGCCTCGGAACACCGGGGAGCTGTTTTTT. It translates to CASSLEGPRNTGELFF.

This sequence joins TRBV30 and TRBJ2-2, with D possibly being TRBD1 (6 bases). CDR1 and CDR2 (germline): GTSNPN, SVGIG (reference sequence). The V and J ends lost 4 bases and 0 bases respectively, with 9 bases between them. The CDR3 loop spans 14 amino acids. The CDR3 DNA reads TGTGCCTGGATTGGACAGTCGAACACCGGGGAGCTGTTTTTT. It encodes CAWIGQSNTGELFF.

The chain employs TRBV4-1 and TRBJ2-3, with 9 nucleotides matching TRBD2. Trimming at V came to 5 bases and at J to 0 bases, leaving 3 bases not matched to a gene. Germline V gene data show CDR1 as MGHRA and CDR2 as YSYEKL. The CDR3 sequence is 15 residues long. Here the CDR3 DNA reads TGCGCCAGCAGCTTAACTAGCGGGAGCACAGATACGCAGTATTTT. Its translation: CASSLTSGSTDTQYF.

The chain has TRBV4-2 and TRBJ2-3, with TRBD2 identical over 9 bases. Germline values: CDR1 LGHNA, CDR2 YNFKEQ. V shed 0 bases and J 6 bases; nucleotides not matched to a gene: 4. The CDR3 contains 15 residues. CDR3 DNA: TGTGCCAGCAGCCAAGAATTAGCGGGAGCGGATACGCAGTATTTT. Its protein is CASSQELAGADTQYF.

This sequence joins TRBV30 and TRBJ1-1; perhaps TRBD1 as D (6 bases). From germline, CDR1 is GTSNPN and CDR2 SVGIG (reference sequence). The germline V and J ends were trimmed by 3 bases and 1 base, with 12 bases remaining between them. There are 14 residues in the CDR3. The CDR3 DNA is TGTGCCTGGAGCGAACCGACAGGGAACACTGAAGCTTTCTTT. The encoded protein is CAWSEPTGNTEAFF.

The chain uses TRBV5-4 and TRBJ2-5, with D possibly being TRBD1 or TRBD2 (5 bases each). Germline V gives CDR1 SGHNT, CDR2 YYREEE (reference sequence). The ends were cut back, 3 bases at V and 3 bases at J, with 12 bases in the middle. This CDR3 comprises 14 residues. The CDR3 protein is CASSWTGTKETQYF. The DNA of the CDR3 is TGTGCCAGCAGCTGGACCGGGACCAAAGAGACCCAGTACTTC.

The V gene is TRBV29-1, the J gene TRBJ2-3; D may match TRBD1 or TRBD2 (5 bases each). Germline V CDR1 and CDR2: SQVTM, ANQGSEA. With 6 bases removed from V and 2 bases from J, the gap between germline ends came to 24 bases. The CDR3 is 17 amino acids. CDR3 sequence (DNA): TGCAGCGTGGGGGTCAGGGCAGGAGAAATTCACACAGATACGCAGTATTTT. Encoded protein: CSVGVRAGEIHTDTQYF.

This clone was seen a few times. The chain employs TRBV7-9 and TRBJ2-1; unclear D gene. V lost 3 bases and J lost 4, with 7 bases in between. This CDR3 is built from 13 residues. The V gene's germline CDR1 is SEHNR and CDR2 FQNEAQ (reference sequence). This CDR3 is CASSFGQYNEQFF. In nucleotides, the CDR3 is TGTGCCAGCAGCTTCGGCCAGTACAATGAGCAGTTCTTC.

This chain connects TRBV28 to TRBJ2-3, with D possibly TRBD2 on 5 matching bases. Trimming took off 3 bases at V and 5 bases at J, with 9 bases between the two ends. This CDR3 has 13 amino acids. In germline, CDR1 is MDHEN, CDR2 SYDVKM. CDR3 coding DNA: TGTGCCAGCAGTTTCGGTGGAGGAGATACGCAGTATTTT. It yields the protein CASSFGGGDTQYF.

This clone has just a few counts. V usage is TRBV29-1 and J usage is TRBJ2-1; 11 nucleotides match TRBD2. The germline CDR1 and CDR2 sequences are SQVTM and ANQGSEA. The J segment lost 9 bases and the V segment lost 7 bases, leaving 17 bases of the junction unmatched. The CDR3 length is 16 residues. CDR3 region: CSGPALAGDLRGEQFF. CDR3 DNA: TGCAGCGGGCCCGCACTAGCGGGAGATCTTCGGGGTGAGCAGTTCTTC.

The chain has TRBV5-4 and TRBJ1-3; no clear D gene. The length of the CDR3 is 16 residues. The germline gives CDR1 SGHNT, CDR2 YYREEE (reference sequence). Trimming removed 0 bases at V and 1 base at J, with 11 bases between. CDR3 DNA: TGTGCCAGCAGCTTGGGAAGAGTTGGGTCTGGAAACACCATATATTTT. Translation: CASSLGRVGSGNTIYF.

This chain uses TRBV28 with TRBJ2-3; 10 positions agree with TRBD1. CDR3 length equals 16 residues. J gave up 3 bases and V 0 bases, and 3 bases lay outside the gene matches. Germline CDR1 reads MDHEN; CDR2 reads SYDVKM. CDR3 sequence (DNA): TGTGCCAGCAGTTTATGGACAGGGGGCGCGACAGATACGCAGTATTTT. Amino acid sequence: CASSLWTGGATDTQYF.

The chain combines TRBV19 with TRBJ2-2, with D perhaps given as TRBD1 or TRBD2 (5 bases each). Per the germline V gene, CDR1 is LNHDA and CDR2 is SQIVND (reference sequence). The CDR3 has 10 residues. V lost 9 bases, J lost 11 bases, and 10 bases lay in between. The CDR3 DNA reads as TGTGCCAGCCTTGGGGACGAGCTGTTTTTT. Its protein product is CASLGDELFF.

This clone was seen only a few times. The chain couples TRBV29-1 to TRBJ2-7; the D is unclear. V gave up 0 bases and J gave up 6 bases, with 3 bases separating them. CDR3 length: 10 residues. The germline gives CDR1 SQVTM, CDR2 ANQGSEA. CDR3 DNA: TGCAGCGTTGAAGATATCGAGCAGTACTTC. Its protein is CSVEDIEQYF.

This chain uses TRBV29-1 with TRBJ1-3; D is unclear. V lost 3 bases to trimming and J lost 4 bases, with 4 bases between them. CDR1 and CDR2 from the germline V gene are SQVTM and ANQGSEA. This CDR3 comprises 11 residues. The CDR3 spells CSVDYGNTIYF. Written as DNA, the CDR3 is TGCAGCGTTGACTACGGAAACACCATATATTTT.

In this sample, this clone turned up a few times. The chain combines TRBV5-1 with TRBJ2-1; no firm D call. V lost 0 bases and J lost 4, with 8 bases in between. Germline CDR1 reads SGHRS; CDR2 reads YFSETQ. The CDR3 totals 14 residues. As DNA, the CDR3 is TGCGCCAGCAGCTTGGGGGGTGGATACAATGAGCAGTTCTTC. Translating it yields CASSLGGGYNEQFF. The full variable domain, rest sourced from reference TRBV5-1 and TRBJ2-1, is KAGVTQTPRYLIKTRGQQVTLSCSPISGHRSVSWYQQTPGQGLQFLFEYFSETQRNKGNFPGRFSGRQFSNSRSEMNVSTLELGDSALYLCASSLGGGYNEQFFGPGTRLTVL.

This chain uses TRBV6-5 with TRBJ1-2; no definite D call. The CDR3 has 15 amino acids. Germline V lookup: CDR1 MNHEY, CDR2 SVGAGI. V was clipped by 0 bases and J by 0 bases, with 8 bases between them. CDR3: CASSYSMGANYGYTF. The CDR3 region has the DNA TGTGCCAGCAGTTACTCGATGGGTGCTAACTATGGCTACACCTTC.

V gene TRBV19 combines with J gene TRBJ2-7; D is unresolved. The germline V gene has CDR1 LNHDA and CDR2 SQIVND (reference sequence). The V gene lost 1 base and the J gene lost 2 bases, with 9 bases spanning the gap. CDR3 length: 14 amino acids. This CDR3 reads CASSIGDGAYEQYF. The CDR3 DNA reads TGTGCCAGTAGTATAGGTGACGGAGCCTACGAGCAGTACTTC.